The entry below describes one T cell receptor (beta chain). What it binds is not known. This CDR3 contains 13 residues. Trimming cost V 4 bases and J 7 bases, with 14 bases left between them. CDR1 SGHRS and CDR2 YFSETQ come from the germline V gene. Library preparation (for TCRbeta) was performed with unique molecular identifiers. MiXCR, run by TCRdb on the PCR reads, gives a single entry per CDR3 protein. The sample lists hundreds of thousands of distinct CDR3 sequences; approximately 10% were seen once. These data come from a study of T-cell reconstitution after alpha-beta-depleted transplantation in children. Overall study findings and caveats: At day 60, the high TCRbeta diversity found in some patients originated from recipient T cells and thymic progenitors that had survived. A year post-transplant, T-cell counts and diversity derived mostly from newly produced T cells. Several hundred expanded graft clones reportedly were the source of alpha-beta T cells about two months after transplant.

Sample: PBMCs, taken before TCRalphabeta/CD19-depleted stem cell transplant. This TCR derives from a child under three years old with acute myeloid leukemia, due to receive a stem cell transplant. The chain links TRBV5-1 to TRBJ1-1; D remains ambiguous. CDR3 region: CASSEIDRGEAFF. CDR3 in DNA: TGCGCCAGCAGCGAGATAGACCGGGGTGAAGCTTTCTTT.